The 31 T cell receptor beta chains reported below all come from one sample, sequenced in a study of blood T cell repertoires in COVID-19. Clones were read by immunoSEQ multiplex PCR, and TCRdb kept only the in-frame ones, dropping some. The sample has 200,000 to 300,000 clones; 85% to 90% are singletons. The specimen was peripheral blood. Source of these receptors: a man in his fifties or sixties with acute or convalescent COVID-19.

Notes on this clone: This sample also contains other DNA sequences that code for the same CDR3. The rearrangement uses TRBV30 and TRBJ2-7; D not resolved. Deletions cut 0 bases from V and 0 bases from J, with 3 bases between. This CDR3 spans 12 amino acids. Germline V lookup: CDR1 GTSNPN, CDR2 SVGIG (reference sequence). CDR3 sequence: CAWSVSSYEQYF. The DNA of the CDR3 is TGTGCCTGGAGTGTGAGCTCCTACGAGCAGTACTTC.

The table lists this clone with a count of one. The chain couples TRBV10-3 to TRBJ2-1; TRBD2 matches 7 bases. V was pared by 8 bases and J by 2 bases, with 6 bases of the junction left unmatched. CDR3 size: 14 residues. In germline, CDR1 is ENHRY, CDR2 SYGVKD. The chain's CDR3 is CAIGRAGPYNEQFF. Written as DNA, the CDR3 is TGTGCCATCGGACGAGCGGGACCCTACAATGAGCAGTTCTTC.

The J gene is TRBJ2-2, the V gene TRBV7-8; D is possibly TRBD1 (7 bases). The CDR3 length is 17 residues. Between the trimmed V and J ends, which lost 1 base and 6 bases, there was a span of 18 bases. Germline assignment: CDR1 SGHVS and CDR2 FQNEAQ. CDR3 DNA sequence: TGTGCCAGCAGCTTAGGGCCCAGGGGGGCTAGCGCCGGGGAGCTGTTTTTT. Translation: CASSLGPRGASAGELFF.

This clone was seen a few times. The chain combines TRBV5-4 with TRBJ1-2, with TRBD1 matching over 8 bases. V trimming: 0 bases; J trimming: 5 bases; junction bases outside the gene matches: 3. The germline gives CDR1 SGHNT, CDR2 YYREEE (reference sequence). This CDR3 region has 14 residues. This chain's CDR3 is CASSLVGQEYGYTF. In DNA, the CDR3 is TGTGCCAGCAGCTTGGTGGGACAGGAGTATGGCTACACCTTC.

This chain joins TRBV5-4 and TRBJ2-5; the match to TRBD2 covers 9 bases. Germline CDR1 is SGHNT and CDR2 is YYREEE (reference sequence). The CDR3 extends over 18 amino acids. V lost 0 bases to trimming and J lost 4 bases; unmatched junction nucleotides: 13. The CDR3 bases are TGTGCCAGCAGCTTGGCCGCGGGAGGGTCGTTAGATAGAGAGACCCAGTACTTC. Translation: CASSLAAGGSLDRETQYF.

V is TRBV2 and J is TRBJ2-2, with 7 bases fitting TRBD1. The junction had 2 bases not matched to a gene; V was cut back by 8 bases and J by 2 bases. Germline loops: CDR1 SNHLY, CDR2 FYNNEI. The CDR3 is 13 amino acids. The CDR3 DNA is TGTGCCAGCCGGGACAGTAACACCGGGGAGCTGTTTTTT. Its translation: CASRDSNTGELFF.

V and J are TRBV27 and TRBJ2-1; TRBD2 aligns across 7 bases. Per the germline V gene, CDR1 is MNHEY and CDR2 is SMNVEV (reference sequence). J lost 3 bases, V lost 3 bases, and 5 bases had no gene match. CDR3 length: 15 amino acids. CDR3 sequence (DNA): TGTGCCAGCAGTTTTGGCGGGAGTCTCTACAATGAGCAGTTCTTC. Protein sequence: CASSFGGSLYNEQFF.

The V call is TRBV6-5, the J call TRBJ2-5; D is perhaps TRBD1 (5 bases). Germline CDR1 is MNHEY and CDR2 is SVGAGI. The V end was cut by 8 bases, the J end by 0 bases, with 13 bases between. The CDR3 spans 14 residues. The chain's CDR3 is CASYGFRDQETQYF. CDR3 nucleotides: TGTGCCAGCTACGGGTTCAGGGACCAAGAGACCCAGTACTTC.

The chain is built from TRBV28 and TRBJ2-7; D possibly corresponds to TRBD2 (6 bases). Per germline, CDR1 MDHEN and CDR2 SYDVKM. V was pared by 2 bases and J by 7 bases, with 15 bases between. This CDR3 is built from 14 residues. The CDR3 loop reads CASSLAYAGKEQYF. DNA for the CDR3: TGTGCCAGCAGTTTAGCGTATGCGGGGAAGGAGCAGTACTTC.

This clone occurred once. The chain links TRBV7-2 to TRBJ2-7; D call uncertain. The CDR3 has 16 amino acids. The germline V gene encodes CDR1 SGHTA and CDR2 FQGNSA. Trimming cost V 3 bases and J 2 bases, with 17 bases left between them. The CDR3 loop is CASSFPGALSPYEQYF. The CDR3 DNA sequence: TGTGCCAGCAGCTTTCCCGGAGCGCTTTCCCCCTACGAGCAGTACTTC.

CDR3 coding DNA: TGTGCCAGCAGTTGGGGACAGGGACGAACCGGGGAGCTGTTTTTT. Residues: CASSWGQGRTGELFF. The chain couples TRBV6-2 or TRBV6-3 to TRBJ2-2, with 9 bases that match TRBD1. Trimming cost V 4 bases and J 5 bases; bases outside gene matches: 5. Germline loops: CDR1 MNHEY, CDR2 SVGEGT. CDR3 length equals 15 residues.

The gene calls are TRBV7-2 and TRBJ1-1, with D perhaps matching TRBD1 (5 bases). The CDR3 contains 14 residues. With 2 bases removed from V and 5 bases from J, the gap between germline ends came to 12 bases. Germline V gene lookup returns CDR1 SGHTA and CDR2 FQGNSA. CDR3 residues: CASSLIGVGTEAFF. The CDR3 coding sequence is TGTGCCAGCAGCTTAATAGGGGTGGGAACTGAAGCTTTCTTT.

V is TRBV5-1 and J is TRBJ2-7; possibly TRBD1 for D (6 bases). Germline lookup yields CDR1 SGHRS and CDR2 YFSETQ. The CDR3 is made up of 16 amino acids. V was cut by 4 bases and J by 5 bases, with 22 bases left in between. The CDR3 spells CASSALMTTGFDEQYF. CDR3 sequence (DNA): TGCGCCAGCAGCGCCCTAATGACTACAGGGTTCGACGAGCAGTACTTC.

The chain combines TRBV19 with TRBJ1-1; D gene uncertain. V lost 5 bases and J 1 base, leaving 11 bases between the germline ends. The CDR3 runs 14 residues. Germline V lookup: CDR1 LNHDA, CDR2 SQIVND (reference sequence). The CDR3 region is CASSAQPGNTEAFF. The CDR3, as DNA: TGTGCCAGTAGTGCCCAGCCAGGGAACACTGAAGCTTTCTTT.

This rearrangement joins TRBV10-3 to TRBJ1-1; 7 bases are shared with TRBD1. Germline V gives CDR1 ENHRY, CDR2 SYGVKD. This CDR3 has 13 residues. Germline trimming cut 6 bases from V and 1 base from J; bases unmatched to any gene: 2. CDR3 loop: CAIREGANTEAFF. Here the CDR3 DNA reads TGTGCCATCAGGGAGGGGGCGAACACTGAAGCTTTCTTT.

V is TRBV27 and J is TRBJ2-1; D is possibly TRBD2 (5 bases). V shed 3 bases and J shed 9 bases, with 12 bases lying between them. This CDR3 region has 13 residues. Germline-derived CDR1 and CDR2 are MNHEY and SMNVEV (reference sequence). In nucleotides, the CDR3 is TGTGCCAGCAGTTTCTATGAGGCGGGTGAGCAGTTCTTC. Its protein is CASSFYEAGEQFF.

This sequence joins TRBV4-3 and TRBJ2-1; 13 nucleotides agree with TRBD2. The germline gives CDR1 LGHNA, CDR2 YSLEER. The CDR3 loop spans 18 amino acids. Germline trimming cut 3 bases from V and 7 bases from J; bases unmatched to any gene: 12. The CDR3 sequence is CASSHRTSGRARKNEQFF. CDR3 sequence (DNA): TGCGCCAGCAGCCACCGCACTAGCGGGAGGGCGAGAAAGAATGAGCAGTTCTTC.

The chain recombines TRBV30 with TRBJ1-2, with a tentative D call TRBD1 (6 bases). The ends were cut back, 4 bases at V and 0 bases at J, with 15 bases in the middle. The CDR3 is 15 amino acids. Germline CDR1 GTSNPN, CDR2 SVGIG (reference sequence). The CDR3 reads CAWTPRGGSNYGYTF. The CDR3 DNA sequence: TGTGCCTGGACCCCTCGAGGGGGATCTAACTATGGCTACACCTTC.

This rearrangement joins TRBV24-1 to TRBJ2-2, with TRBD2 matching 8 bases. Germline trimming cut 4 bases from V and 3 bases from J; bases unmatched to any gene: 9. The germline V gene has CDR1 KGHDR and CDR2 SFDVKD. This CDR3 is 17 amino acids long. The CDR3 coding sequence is TGTGCCACCAGTGACCCCACTAGCGGAAAATACACCGGGGAGCTGTTTTTT. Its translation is CATSDPTSGKYTGELFF.

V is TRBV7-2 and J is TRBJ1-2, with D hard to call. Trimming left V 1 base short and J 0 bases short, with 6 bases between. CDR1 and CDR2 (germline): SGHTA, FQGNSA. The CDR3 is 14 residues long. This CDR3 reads CASSLVTTNYGYTF. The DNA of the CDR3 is TGTGCCAGCAGCTTAGTCACTACTAACTATGGCTACACCTTC.

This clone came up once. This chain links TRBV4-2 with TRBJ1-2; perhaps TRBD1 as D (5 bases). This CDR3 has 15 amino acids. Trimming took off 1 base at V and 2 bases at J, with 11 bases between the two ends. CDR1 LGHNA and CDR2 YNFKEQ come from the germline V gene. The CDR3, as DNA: TGTGCCAGCAGCCAAGGGGGCCGCCTCAACTATGGCTACACCTTC. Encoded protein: CASSQGGRLNYGYTF.

The DNA of the CDR3 is TGTGCCAGCAGCCACTTTGCGGGGGGGCCGCAAGGTGAACAAGAGACCCAGTACTTC. Its protein is CASSHFAGGPQGEQETQYF. The chain links TRBV14 to TRBJ2-5; 9 bases map to TRBD2. Germline CDR1 reads SGHDN; CDR2 reads FVKESK. Unmatched junction bases numbered 16, after V lost 3 bases and J lost 2 bases. CDR3 length: 19 residues.

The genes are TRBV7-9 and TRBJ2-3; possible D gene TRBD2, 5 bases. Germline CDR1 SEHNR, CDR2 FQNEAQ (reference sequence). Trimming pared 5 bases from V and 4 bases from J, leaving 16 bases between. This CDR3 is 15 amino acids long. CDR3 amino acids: CASSPEGGWADTQYF. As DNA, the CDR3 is TGTGCCAGCAGCCCCGAGGGCGGGTGGGCAGATACGCAGTATTTT.

The CDR3 region is CASSVAGGAKNIQYF. CDR3 coding DNA: TGTGCCAGCAGCGTAGCGGGGGGAGCCAAAAACATTCAGTACTTC. The chain employs TRBV9 and TRBJ2-4, with TRBD2 matching 7 bases. Unmatched junction bases numbered 0, after V lost 0 bases and J lost 0 bases. The CDR3 has 15 amino acids. Germline V gives CDR1 SGDLS, CDR2 YYNGEE.

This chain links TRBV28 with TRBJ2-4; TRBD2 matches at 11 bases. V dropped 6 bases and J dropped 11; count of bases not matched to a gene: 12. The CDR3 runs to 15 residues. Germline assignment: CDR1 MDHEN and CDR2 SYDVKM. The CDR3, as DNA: TGTGCCAGCAGGTCCGGGACTAGCGGAGAACAGGTTCAGTACTTC. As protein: CASRSGTSGEQVQYF.

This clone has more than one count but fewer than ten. DNA for the CDR3: TGTGCCACCAGCAGAGATCGGTCGCAGAGCGGGGCCTATAGCTCCTACAATGAGCAGTTCTTC. Encoded protein: CATSRDRSQSGAYSSYNEQFF. The V call is TRBV15, the J call TRBJ2-1, with 7 bases lining up with TRBD2. In germline, CDR1 is LNHNV, CDR2 YYDKDF (reference sequence). The CDR3 loop spans 21 amino acids. V was pared by 0 bases and J by 0 bases, with 17 bases of the junction left unmatched.

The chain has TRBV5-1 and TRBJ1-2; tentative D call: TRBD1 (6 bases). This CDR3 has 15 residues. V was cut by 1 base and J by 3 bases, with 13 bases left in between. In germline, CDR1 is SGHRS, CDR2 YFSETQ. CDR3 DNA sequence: TGCGCCAGCAGCTTGAACGGCAGGGGACACTATGGCTACACCTTC. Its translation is CASSLNGRGHYGYTF.

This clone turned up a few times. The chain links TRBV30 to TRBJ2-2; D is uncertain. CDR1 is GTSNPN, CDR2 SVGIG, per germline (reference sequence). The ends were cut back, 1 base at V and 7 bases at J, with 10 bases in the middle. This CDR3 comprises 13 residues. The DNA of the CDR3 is TGTGCCTGGAGTGGACGGTCAGGCGGGGAGCTGTTTTTT. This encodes CAWSGRSGGELFF.

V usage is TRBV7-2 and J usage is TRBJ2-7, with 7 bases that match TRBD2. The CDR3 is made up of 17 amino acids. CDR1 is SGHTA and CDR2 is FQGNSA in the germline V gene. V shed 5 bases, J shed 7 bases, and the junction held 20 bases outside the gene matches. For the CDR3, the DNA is TGTGCCAGCAGCCCAAGGGCTAGCGGATCCAAATTCTTGGAGCAGTACTTC. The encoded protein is CASSPRASGSKFLEQYF.

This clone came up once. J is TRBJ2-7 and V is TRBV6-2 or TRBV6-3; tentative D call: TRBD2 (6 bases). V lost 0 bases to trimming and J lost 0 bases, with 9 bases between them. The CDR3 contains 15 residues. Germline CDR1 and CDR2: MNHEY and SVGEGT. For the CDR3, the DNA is TGTGCCAGCAGTTACTCCGGAGGGAGCTCCTACGAGCAGTACTTC. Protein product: CASSYSGGSSYEQYF.

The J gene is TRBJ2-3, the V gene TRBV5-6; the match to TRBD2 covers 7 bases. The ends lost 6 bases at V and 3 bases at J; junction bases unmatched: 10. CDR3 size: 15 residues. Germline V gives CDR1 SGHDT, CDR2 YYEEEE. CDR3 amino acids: CASMDYGGETDTQYF. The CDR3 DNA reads TGTGCCAGCATGGATTATGGGGGGGAGACAGATACGCAGTATTTT. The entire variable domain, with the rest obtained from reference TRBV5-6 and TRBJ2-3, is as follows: DAGVTQSPTHLIKTRGQQVTLRCSPKSGHDTVSWYQQALGQGPQFIFQYYEEEERQRGNFPDRFSGHQFPNYSSELNVNALLLGDSALYLCASMDYGGETDTQYFGPGTRLTVL.